This T cell receptor (beta chain) derives from a study of blood T cell repertoires in COVID-19. Study-level background: Spain, Italy and the United States supplied samples that represented acute and convalescent COVID-19.

Some clones are missing from TCRdb's copy, which holds only in-frame ones; the method was immunoSEQ multiplex PCR. The sample lists 20,000 to 30,000 clones; more than 65% were seen once. The CDR3 runs to 13 residues. V lost 6 bases to trimming and J lost 8 bases, with 16 bases between them. Per germline, CDR1 SGHTA and CDR2 FQGNSA. Input material: peripheral blood. This chain uses TRBV7-2 with TRBJ1-1; D unresolved. The source is a human donor in a cohort sampled during active COVID-19. The CDR3 bases are TGTGCCAGCAGAAGGCCCTTGGGCACAGAAGCTTTCTTT. Its protein product is CASRRPLGTEAFF.